A selection of T cell receptor beta chains follows, all from one sample in a study of beta chain features in type 1 diabetes. The assay was immunoSEQ multiplex PCR, and TCRdb's table has in-frame clones only and misses some. The sample consists of around 250,000 clones, less than 30% of them appearing once. What was sequenced was naive CD4+ T cells from blood. These receptors came from a woman aged 25-40 years with type 1 diabetes. Each CDR3 is given with its conserved first and last residue. The D gene is left open where the match is weak. Not all rows give a size; the values are once, few, many and, for expanded clones, a class.

D gene: .; V gene: TRBV4-2; clone size: .; J gene: TRBJ2-1; CDR3 protein: CASSQEERTPQFF; CDR3 DNA: TGTGCCAGCAGCCAAGAGGAAAGGACTCCCCAGTTCTTC
D gene: .; V gene: TRBV5-4; clone size: .; J gene: TRBJ2-3; CDR3 protein: CASSLLTGRGSTDTQYF; CDR3 DNA: TGTGCCAGCAGCTTATTAACAGGGAGGGGTTCCACAGATACGCAGTATTTT
D gene: TRBD1; V gene: TRBV19; clone size: few; J gene: TRBJ2-1; CDR3 protein: CASSIARQGAEQFF; CDR3 DNA: TGTGCCAGTAGTATAGCCCGACAGGGTGCTGAGCAGTTCTTC
D gene: TRBD2; V gene: TRBV7-3; clone size: few; J gene: TRBJ2-3; CDR3 protein: CASSLMVAGADTQYF; CDR3 DNA: TGTGCCAGCAGCTTAATGGTAGCGGGAGCAGATACGCAGTATTTT
D gene: .; V gene: TRBV2; clone size: .; J gene: TRBJ2-3; CDR3 protein: CASSESTQYF; CDR3 DNA: TGTGCCAGCAGTGAGAGTACGCAGTATTTT
D gene: .; V gene: TRBV28; clone size: .; J gene: TRBJ1-2; CDR3 protein: CASSFFSAGNYGYTF; CDR3 DNA: TGTGCCAGCAGTTTTTTTTCAGCAGGGAACTATGGCTACACCTTC
D gene: TRBD1; V gene: TRBV30; clone size: .; J gene: TRBJ1-2; CDR3 protein: CAWTQGGGYTF; CDR3 DNA: TGTGCCTGGACGCAGGGGGGAGGCTACACCTTC
D gene: TRBD2; V gene: TRBV6-5; clone size: few; J gene: TRBJ2-3; CDR3 protein: CASTLAGSDTQYF; CDR3 DNA: TGTGCCAGCACACTAGCGGGATCAGATACGCAGTATTTT
D gene: .; V gene: TRBV20-1; clone size: few; J gene: TRBJ1-5; CDR3 protein: CSASLPPQHF; CDR3 DNA: TGCAGTGCTAGCCTACCTCCCCAGCATTTT
D gene: .; V gene: TRBV7-9; clone size: few; J gene: TRBJ1-1; CDR3 protein: CASSFLQGDTEAFF; CDR3 DNA: TGTGCCAGCAGCTTTCTACAGGGAGACACTGAAGCTTTCTTT
D gene: .; V gene: TRBV20-1; clone size: .; J gene: TRBJ2-7; CDR3 protein: CSAGEYEQYF; CDR3 DNA: TGCAGTGCGGGCGAATACGAGCAGTACTTC
D gene: .; V gene: TRBV7-7; clone size: .; J gene: TRBJ2-7; CDR3 protein: CASSLNRDSYEQYF; CDR3 DNA: TGTGCTAGCAGCTTAAACAGGGACTCCTACGAGCAGTACTTC
D gene: .; V gene: TRBV28; clone size: .; J gene: TRBJ1-4; CDR3 protein: CASSFREEKLFF; CDR3 DNA: TGTGCCAGCAGTTTTAGGGAGGAAAAACTGTTTTTT
D gene: .; V gene: TRBV7-2; clone size: .; J gene: TRBJ2-3; CDR3 protein: CASSLIRGGDTQYF; CDR3 DNA: TGTGCCAGCAGCTTAATAAGGGGAGGAGATACGCAGTATTTT
D gene: .; V gene: TRBV27; clone size: few; J gene: TRBJ1-2; CDR3 protein: CASRGLGIRGGYTF; CDR3 DNA: TGTGCCAGCAGGGGATTGGGGATACGGGGAGGCTACACCTTC
D gene: TRBD1; V gene: TRBV6-5; clone size: .; J gene: TRBJ2-7; CDR3 protein: CASSGDRLSYEQYF; CDR3 DNA: TGTGCCAGCAGTGGGGACAGGTTATCCTACGAGCAGTACTTC
D gene: TRBD1; V gene: TRBV29-1; clone size: .; J gene: TRBJ2-2; CDR3 protein: CSVRQGARTGELFF; CDR3 DNA: TGCAGCGTTCGACAGGGGGCAAGGACCGGGGAGCTGTTTTTT
D gene: TRBD1; V gene: TRBV2; clone size: few; J gene: TRBJ1-1; CDR3 protein: CAGRQGFGTEAFF; CDR3 DNA: TGTGCCGGAAGACAGGGGTTCGGCACTGAAGCTTTCTTT
D gene: .; V gene: TRBV13; clone size: few; J gene: TRBJ2-2; CDR3 protein: CASSFLVTGELFF; CDR3 DNA: TGTGCCAGCAGCTTTTTAGTGACCGGGGAGCTGTTTTTT
D gene: .; V gene: TRBV14; clone size: .; J gene: TRBJ2-1; CDR3 protein: CASSQDRYNEQFF; CDR3 DNA: TGTGCCAGCAGCCAAGATCGCTACAATGAGCAGTTCTTC
D gene: .; V gene: TRBV29-1; clone size: .; J gene: TRBJ1-1; CDR3 protein: CSVVTGPHGGFF; CDR3 DNA: TGCAGCGTAGTAACAGGGCCCCACGGCGGTTTCTTT
D gene: TRBD1; V gene: TRBV30; clone size: few; J gene: TRBJ1-5; CDR3 protein: CAWSPWTGGNQPQHF; CDR3 DNA: TGTGCCTGGAGTCCCTGGACAGGGGGAAATCAGCCCCAGCATTTT
D gene: TRBD1; V gene: TRBV7-9; clone size: few; J gene: TRBJ2-7; CDR3 protein: CASSARRDRAVSSYEQYF; CDR3 DNA: TGTGCCAGCAGCGCCAGGCGGGACAGGGCGGTAAGCTCCTACGAGCAGTACTTC
D gene: .; V gene: TRBV25-1; clone size: .; J gene: TRBJ2-3; CDR3 protein: CASSGDKLRDTQYF; CDR3 DNA: TGTGCCAGCAGTGGGGACAAATTGCGAGATACGCAGTATTTT
D gene: .; V gene: TRBV28; clone size: .; J gene: TRBJ2-3; CDR3 protein: CASNLPQGGVADTQYF; CDR3 DNA: TGTGCCAGCAATCTGCCCCAGGGGGGAGTCGCAGATACGCAGTATTTT
D gene: .; V gene: TRBV13; clone size: few; J gene: TRBJ2-7; CDR3 protein: CASSLGQGYLNGYEQYF; CDR3 DNA: TGTGCCAGCAGCTTAGGTCAGGGGTATTTAAACGGCTACGAGCAGTACTTC
D gene: TRBD2; V gene: TRBV9; clone size: few; J gene: TRBJ2-1; CDR3 protein: CASSVSAGVAYNEQFF; CDR3 DNA: TGTGCCAGCAGCGTATCGGCGGGAGTCGCCTACAATGAGCAGTTCTTC
D gene: .; V gene: TRBV19; clone size: few; J gene: TRBJ1-2; CDR3 protein: CASSPLQDYGYTF; CDR3 DNA: TGTGCCAGTAGTCCCCTACAGGACTATGGCTACACCTTC
D gene: TRBD1; V gene: TRBV29-1; clone size: .; J gene: TRBJ1-2; CDR3 protein: CSVGDRDYGYTF; CDR3 DNA: TGCAGCGTTGGGGACAGGGACTATGGCTACACCTTC
D gene: .; V gene: TRBV11-2; clone size: .; J gene: TRBJ2-7; CDR3 protein: CASSYISGAYEQYF; CDR3 DNA: TGTGCCAGCAGCTACATTAGTGGGGCATACGAGCAGTACTTC
D gene: TRBD2; V gene: TRBV18; clone size: few; J gene: TRBJ2-2; CDR3 protein: CASSLTGTSYSVDPGELFF; CDR3 DNA: TGTGCCAGCTCACTGACCGGGACTAGCTACTCCGTGGACCCCGGGGAGCTGTTTTTT
D gene: TRBD1; V gene: TRBV29-1; clone size: few; J gene: TRBJ1-2; CDR3 protein: CSVGDRGYYGYTF; CDR3 DNA: TGCAGCGTAGGGGACAGGGGGTACTATGGCTACACCTTC
D gene: TRBD2; V gene: TRBV7-3; clone size: .; J gene: TRBJ2-2; CDR3 protein: CASSLRLAGNTGELFF; CDR3 DNA: TGTGCCAGCAGCTTAAGGCTAGCGGGAAACACCGGGGAGCTGTTTTTT
D gene: TRBD2; V gene: TRBV7-9; clone size: few; J gene: TRBJ2-5; CDR3 protein: CASSLTSGARETQYF; CDR3 DNA: TGTGCCAGCAGCTTAACTAGCGGGGCCCGGGAGACCCAGTACTTC
D gene: TRBD2; V gene: TRBV7-2; clone size: .; J gene: TRBJ2-7; CDR3 protein: CASSPWTSAYEQYF; CDR3 DNA: TGTGCCAGCAGCCCATGGACTAGCGCCTACGAGCAGTACTTC
D gene: .; V gene: TRBV30; clone size: few; J gene: TRBJ2-3; CDR3 protein: CAWSAGTLSDTQYF; CDR3 DNA: TGTGCCTGGAGTGCCGGGACACTTTCCGATACGCAGTATTTT
D gene: TRBD1; V gene: TRBV2; clone size: .; J gene: TRBJ2-5; CDR3 protein: CASRVGQGQETQYF; CDR3 DNA: TGTGCCAGCAGAGTTGGACAGGGACAAGAGACCCAGTACTTC
D gene: .; V gene: TRBV23-1; clone size: .; J gene: TRBJ1-5; CDR3 protein: CASSQSLPERDYSNQPQHF; CDR3 DNA: TGCGCCAGCAGTCAATCGTTGCCCGAGAGGGACTATAGCAATCAGCCCCAGCATTTT
D gene: .; V gene: TRBV2; clone size: .; J gene: TRBJ2-1; CDR3 protein: CASRGPGISYNEQFF; CDR3 DNA: TGTGCCAGCAGGGGGCCTGGGATCTCCTACAATGAGCAGTTCTTC
D gene: .; V gene: TRBV5-6; clone size: .; J gene: TRBJ2-7; CDR3 protein: CASSSHYEQYF; CDR3 DNA: TGTGCCAGCAGCTCACACTACGAGCAGTACTTC
D gene: TRBD1; V gene: TRBV18; clone size: .; J gene: TRBJ2-7; CDR3 protein: CASSGQGALEQYF; CDR3 DNA: TGTGCCAGCTCGGGACAGGGGGCTCTAGAGCAGTACTTC
D gene: TRBD2; V gene: TRBV6-1; clone size: few; J gene: TRBJ2-1; CDR3 protein: CASSELAGVTWNEQFF; CDR3 DNA: TGTGCCAGCAGTGAGCTAGCGGGAGTCACTTGGAATGAGCAGTTCTTC
D gene: TRBD1; V gene: TRBV10-3; clone size: .; J gene: TRBJ2-7; CDR3 protein: CAISVGTEVYEQYF; CDR3 DNA: TGTGCCATCAGTGTCGGGACAGAAGTCTACGAGCAGTACTTC
D gene: .; V gene: TRBV29-1; clone size: few; J gene: TRBJ1-4; CDR3 protein: CSVEGSSNEKLFF; CDR3 DNA: TGCAGCGTTGAAGGGAGTTCTAATGAAAAACTGTTTTTT
D gene: TRBD1; V gene: TRBV30; clone size: .; J gene: TRBJ2-7; CDR3 protein: CAWRAGGIYEQYF; CDR3 DNA: TGTGCCTGGCGGGCAGGGGGAATTTACGAGCAGTACTTC
D gene: .; V gene: TRBV7-2; clone size: few; J gene: TRBJ2-7; CDR3 protein: CASSLGVRRVYEQYF; CDR3 DNA: TGTGCCAGCAGCTTAGGGGTTAGGCGGGTCTACGAGCAGTACTTC